The rows below give T cell receptor beta chains drawn from one sample of a study of blood T cell repertoires in COVID-19. Sequenced by immunoSEQ multiplex PCR; TCRdb stores in-frame clones only, minus some. Among about 67,000 clones, approximately 87% were seen once, and the ten largest hold 4.4%. What was sequenced was peripheral blood. These receptors originate from a man aged 50-59 years with active COVID-19. Both conserved end residues are part of each CDR3. D genes are given only for firm matches. Part of the rows lack a size; the others show once, few, many or a class for expanded clones.

>TRBV7-2|TRBD1|TRBJ2-7|-
TGTGCCAGCAGCCCGTCACAGGGGCCCCACTACGAGCAGTACTTC
CASSPSQGPHYEQYF
>TRBV18|-|TRBJ2-7|few
TGTGCCAGCTCACCACCGGGACTTTCCTCCTACGAGCAGTACTTC
CASSPPGLSSYEQYF
>TRBV7-9|TRBD1|TRBJ1-2|-
TGTGCCAGCACCCTATACCAGGGGACAGGGGATGGCTACACCTTC
CASTLYQGTGDGYTF
>TRBV27|TRBD2|TRBJ2-5|-
TGTGCCAGCAGTTTACTAGGGACTAGCGGGAAAGAGACCCAGTACTTC
CASSLLGTSGKETQYF
>TRBV7-2|-|TRBJ2-1|once
TGTGCCAGCAGCTACGTGGGGGGGGCAGGGTCCTACAATGAGCAGTTCTTC
CASSYVGGAGSYNEQFF
>TRBV2|TRBD2|TRBJ2-5|once
TGTGCCAGCAGTTCGAGTAGACTAGCGGGGGCTCAGTACCAAGAGACCCAGTACTTC
CASSSSRLAGAQYQETQYF
>TRBV2|TRBD1|TRBJ1-4|-
TGTGCCAGCAGTGAACCCGGGACAGTCGGTGAAAAACTGTTTTTT
CASSEPGTVGEKLFF
>TRBV9|TRBD2|TRBJ2-3|-
TGTGCCAGCAGCCCCCGGGAGGGGTGGACAGATACGCAGTATTTT
CASSPREGWTDTQYF
>TRBV2|-|TRBJ2-5|-
TGTGCCAGCAGCGACACAGAGACCCAGTACTTC
CASSDTETQYF
>TRBV5-1|-|TRBJ2-1|-
TGCGCCAGCAGCCCGCTTGGGGGGGGCGCCAATGAGCAGTTCTTC
CASSPLGGGANEQFF
>TRBV7-8|TRBD2|TRBJ2-2|-
TGTGCCAGCCTCCAACAGCGGGGGACGAGGACCGGGGAGCTGTTTTTT
CASLQQRGTRTGELFF
>TRBV7-2|TRBD2|TRBJ2-1|-
TGTGCCAGCACCGGGACTAGCGGGATTGGTGAGCAGTTCTTC
CASTGTSGIGEQFF
>TRBV29-1|-|TRBJ1-1|-
TGCAGCGTTGCCGCTGGGGCCCTGAACACTGAAGCTTTCTTT
CSVAAGALNTEAFF
>TRBV5-6|-|TRBJ2-6|-
TGTGCCAGCAGCTTCTTTGCGCCCGGGGTGGCCAACGTCCTGACTTTC
CASSFFAPGVANVLTF
>TRBV4-2|-|TRBJ2-1|-
TGTGCCAGCAGCCAAGTACGAGGAACCTACAATGAGCAGTTCTTC
CASSQVRGTYNEQFF
>TRBV10-3|TRBD1|TRBJ2-3|-
TGTGCCATCAGTGAGTCGACCGGGACAGGGGGAGATACGCAGTATTTT
CAISESTGTGGDTQYF
>TRBV19|-|TRBJ2-7|-
TGTGCCAGTAGTAAGGAGCGAGCCTACGAGCAGTACTTC
CASSKERAYEQYF
>TRBV18|-|TRBJ1-2|-
TGTGCCAGCTCACCGGATACAGCCAGCTATGGCTACACCTTC
CASSPDTASYGYTF
>TRBV10-3|TRBD1|TRBJ1-4|-
TGTGCCATCAGGGGGACAGGCGAAAAACTGTTTTTT
CAIRGTGEKLFF
>TRBV5-1|-|TRBJ1-2|-
TGCGCCAGCAGCTTGGATACACAGGACGCAAGCTATGGCTACACCTTC
CASSLDTQDASYGYTF
>TRBV7-9|TRBD2|TRBJ2-5|-
TGTGCCAGCACCAAAGGGAGCGGGAGACAAGAGACCCAGTACTTC
CASTKGSGRQETQYF
>TRBV5-1|TRBD1|TRBJ1-4|-
TGCGCCAGCAGCTCGACAGGGTCGCGGGAAAAACTGTTTTTT
CASSSTGSREKLFF
>TRBV2|-|TRBJ1-4|-
TGTGCCAGCAGTGGGTGGGCTTCAGGTTTGGATGAAAAACTGTTTTTT
CASSGWASGLDEKLFF
>TRBV6-4|-|TRBJ2-1|once
TGTGCCAGCAGTGACTCCGGGGGATCGGATGAGCAGTTCTTC
CASSDSGGSDEQFF
>TRBV5-4|-|TRBJ2-6|once
TGTGCCAGCAGCCAACAGGGATCTGGGGCCAACGTCCTGACTTTC
CASSQQGSGANVLTF
>TRBV7-2|TRBD2|TRBJ2-1|-
TGTGCCAGCAGCTTCAGTCTAGCGGGAGTTGGTGAGCAGTTCTTC
CASSFSLAGVGEQFF